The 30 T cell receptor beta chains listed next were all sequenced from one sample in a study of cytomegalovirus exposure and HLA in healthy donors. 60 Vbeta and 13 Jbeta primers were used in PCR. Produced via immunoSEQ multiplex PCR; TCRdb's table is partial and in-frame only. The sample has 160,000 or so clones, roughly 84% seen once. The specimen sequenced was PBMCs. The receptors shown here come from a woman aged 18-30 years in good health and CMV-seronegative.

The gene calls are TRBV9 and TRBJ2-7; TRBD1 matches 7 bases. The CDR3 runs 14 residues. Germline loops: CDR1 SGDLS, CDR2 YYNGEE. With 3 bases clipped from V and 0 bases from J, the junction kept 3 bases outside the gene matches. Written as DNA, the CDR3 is TGTGCCAGCAGCGGCAGGGACAGCTCCTACGAGCAGTACTTC. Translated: CASSGRDSSYEQYF.

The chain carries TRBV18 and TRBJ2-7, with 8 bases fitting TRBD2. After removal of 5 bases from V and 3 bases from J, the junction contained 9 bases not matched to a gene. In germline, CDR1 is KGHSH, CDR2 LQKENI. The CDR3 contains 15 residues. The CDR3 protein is CASSSAGTRGYEQYF. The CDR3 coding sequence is TGTGCCAGCTCATCTGCCGGGACTAGAGGCTACGAGCAGTACTTC.

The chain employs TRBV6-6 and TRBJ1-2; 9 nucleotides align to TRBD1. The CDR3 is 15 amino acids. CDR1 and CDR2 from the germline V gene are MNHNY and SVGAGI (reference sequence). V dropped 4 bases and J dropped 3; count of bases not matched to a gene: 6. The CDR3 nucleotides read TGTGCCAGCAGTTCTTACAGGGGGCGCGACTATGGCTACACCTTC. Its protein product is CASSSYRGRDYGYTF.

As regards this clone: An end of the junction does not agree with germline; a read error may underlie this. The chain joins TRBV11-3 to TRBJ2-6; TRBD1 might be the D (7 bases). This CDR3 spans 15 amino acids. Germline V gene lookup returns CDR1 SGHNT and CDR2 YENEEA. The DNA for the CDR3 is TGTGCCAGCAGGGGTTTAGCCAGGGGGGCCAACGGCCTGACTTTC. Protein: CASRGLARGANGLTF. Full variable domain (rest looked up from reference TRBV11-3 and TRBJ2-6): EAGVVQSPRYKIIEKKQPVAFWCNPISGHNTLYWYLQNLGQGPELLIRYENEEAVDDSQLPKDRFSAERLKGVDSTLKIQPAELGDSAVYLCASRGLARGANGLTFGAGSRLTVL.

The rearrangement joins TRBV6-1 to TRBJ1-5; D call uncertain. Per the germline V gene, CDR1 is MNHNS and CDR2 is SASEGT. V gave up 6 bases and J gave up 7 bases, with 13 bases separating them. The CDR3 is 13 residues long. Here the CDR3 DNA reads TGTGCCAGCAGAGCTGACATTATCCAGCCCCAGCATTTT. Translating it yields CASRADIIQPQHF.

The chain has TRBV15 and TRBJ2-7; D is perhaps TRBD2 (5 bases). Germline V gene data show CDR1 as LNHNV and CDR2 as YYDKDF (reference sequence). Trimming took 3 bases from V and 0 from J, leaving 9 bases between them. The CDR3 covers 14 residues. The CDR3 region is CATSSSRDSYEQYF. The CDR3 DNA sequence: TGTGCCACCAGCAGTTCGAGGGACTCCTACGAGCAGTACTTC.

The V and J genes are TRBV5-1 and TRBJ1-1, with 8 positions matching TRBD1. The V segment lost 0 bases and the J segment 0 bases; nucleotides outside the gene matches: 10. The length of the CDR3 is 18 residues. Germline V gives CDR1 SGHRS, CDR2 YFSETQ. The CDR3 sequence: CASSLVTVWDRMNTEAFF. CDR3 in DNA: TGCGCCAGCAGCTTGGTTACGGTATGGGACAGGATGAACACTGAAGCTTTCTTT.

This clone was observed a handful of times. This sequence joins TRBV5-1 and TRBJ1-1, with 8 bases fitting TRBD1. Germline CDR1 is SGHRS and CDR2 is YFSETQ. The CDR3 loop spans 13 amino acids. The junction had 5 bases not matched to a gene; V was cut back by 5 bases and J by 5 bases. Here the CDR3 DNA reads TGCGCCAGCAGTGACAGGGGCGGGACTGAAGCTTTCTTT. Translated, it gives CASSDRGGTEAFF. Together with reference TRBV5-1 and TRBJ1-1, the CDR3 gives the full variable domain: KAGVTQTPRYLIKTRGQQVTLSCSPISGHRSVSWYQQTPGQGLQFLFEYFSETQRNKGNFPGRFSGRQFSNSRSEMNVSTLELGDSALYLCASSDRGGTEAFFGQGTRLTVV.

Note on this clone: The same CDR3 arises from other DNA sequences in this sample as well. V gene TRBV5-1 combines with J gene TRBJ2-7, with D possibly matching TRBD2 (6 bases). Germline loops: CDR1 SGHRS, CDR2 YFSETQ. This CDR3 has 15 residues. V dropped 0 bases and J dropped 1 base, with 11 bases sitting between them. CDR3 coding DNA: TGCGCCAGCAGCTTGGCCGGGGGTACGTCCTACGAGCAGTACTTC. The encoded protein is CASSLAGGTSYEQYF. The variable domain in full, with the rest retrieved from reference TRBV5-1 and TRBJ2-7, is KAGVTQTPRYLIKTRGQQVTLSCSPISGHRSVSWYQQTPGQGLQFLFEYFSETQRNKGNFPGRFSGRQFSNSRSEMNVSTLELGDSALYLCASSLAGGTSYEQYFGPGTRLTVT.

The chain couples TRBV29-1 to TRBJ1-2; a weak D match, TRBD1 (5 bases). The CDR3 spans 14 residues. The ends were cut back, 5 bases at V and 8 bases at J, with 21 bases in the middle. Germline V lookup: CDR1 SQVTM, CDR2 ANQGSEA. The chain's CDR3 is CSVSTGPLSQGYTF. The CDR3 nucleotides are TGCAGCGTTTCAACAGGACCCCTATCTCAGGGCTACACCTTC.

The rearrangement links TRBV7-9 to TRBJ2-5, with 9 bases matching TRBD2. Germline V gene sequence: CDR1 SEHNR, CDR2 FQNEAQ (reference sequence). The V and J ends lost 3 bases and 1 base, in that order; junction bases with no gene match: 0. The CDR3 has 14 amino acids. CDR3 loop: CASSFSGGQETQYF. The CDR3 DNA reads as TGTGCCAGCAGCTTTAGCGGGGGCCAAGAGACCCAGTACTTC.

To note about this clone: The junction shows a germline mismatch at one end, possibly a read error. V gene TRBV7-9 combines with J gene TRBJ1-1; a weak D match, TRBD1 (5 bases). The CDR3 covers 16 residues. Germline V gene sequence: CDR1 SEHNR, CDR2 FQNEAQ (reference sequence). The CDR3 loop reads CSSSLASRQKNTEAFF. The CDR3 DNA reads TGTTCCAGCAGCTTAGCTAGTCGACAGAAGAACACTGAAGCTTTCTTT.

CDR3 residues: CASRTTGFESYNEQFF. The CDR3 region has the DNA TGTGCCAGCAGGACAACAGGGTTTGAATCCTACAATGAGCAGTTCTTC. This chain joins TRBV2 and TRBJ2-1; TRBD1 might be the D (6 bases). Germline values: CDR1 SNHLY, CDR2 FYNNEI. The V and J ends lost 6 bases and 1 base respectively, with 16 bases between them. The CDR3 loop spans 16 amino acids.

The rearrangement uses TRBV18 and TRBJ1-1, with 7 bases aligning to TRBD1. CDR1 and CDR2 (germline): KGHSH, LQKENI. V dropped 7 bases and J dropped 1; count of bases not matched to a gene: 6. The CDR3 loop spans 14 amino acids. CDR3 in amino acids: CASFSGTANTEAFF. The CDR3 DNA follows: TGTGCCAGCTTCTCTGGGACAGCGAACACTGAAGCTTTCTTT.

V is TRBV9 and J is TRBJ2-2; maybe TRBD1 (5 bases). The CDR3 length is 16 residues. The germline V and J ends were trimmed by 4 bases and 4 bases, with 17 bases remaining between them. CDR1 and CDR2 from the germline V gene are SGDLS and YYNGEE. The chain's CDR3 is CASSPRQGGGTGELFF. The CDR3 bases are TGTGCCAGCAGCCCCCGCCAGGGCGGCGGCACCGGGGAGCTGTTTTTT.

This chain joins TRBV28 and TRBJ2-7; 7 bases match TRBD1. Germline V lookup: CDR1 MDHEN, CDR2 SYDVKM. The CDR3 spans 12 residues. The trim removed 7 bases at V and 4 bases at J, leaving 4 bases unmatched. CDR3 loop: CASTGRGYEQYF. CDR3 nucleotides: TGTGCCAGCACGGGCAGGGGGTACGAGCAGTACTTC.

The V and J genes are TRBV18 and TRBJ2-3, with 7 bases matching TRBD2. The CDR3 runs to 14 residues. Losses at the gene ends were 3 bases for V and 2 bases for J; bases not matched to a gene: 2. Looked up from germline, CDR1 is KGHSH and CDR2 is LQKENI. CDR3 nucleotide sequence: TGTGCCAGCTCACCGGGACTACACACAGATACGCAGTATTTT. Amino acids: CASSPGLHTDTQYF. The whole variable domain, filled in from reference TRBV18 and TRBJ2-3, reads NAGVMQNPRHLVRRRGQEARLRCSPMKGHSHVYWYRQLPEEGLKFMVYLQKENIIDESGMPKERFSAEFPKEGPSILRIQQVVRGDSAAYFCASSPGLHTDTQYFGPGTRLTVL.

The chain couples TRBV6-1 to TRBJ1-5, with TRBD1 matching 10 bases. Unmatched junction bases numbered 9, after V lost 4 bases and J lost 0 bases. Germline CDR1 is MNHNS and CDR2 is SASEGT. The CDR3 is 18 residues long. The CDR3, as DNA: TGTGCCAGCAGTGGCCCGGGACAGGGGCCTAATAGCAATCAGCCCCAGCATTTT. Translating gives CASSGPGQGPNSNQPQHF.

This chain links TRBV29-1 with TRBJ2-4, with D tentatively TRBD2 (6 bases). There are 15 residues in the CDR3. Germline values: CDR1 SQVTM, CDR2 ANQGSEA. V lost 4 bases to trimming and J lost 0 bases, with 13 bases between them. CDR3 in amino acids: CSVGWGEIAKNIQYF. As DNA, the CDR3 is TGCAGCGTTGGTTGGGGGGAGATAGCCAAAAACATTCAGTACTTC. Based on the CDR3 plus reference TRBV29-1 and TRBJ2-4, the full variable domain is SAVISQKPSRDICQRGTSLTIQCQVDSQVTMMFWYRQQPGQSLTLIATANQGSEATYESGFVIDKFPISRPNLTFSTLTVSNMSPEDSSIYLCSVGWGEIAKNIQYFGAGTRLSVL.

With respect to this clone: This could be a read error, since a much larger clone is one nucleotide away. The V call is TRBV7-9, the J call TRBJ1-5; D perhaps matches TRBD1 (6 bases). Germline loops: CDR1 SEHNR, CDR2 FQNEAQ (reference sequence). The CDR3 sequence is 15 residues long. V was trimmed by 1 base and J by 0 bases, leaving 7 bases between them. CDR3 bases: TGTGCCAGCAGCTTAGGGACAGATAGCAATCAGCCCCAGCATTTT. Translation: CASSLGTDSNQPQHF.

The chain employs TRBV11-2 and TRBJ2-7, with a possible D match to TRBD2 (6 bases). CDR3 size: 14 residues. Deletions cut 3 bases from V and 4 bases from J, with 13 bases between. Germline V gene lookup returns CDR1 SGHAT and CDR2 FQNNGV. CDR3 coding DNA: TGTGCCAGCAGCTTGGGACTGGGGGGTTACGAGCAGTACTTC. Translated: CASSLGLGGYEQYF.

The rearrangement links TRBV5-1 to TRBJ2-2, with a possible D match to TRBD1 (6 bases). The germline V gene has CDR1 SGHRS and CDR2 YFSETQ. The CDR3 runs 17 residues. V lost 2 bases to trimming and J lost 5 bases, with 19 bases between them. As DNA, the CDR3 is TGCGCCAGCAGCTTAAATGCTAACAGGGTAGTAACCGGGGAGCTGTTTTTT. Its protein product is CASSLNANRVVTGELFF. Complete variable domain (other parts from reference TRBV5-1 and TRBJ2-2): KAGVTQTPRYLIKTRGQQVTLSCSPISGHRSVSWYQQTPGQGLQFLFEYFSETQRNKGNFPGRFSGRQFSNSRSEMNVSTLELGDSALYLCASSLNANRVVTGELFFGEGSRLTVL.

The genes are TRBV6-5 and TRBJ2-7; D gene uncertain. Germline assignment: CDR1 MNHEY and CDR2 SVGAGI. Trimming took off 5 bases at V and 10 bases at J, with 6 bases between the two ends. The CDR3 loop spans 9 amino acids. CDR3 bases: TGTGCCAGCAGTCAGTCCCAGTACTTC. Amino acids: CASSQSQYF.

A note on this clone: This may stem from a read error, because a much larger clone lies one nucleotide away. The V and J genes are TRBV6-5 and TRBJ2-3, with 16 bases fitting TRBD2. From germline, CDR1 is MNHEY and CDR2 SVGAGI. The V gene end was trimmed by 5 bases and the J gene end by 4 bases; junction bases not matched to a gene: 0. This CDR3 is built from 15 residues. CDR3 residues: CASSGTSGGADTQYF. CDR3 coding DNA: TGTGCCAGCAGTGGGACTAGCGGGGGGGCAGATACGCAGTATTTT.

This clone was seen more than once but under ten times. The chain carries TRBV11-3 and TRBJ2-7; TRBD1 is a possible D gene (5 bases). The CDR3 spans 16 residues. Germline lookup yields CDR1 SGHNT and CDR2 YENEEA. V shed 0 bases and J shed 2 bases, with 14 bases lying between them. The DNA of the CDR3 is TGTGCCAGCAGCTTAGATCTCACAGGATTCACCTACGAGCAGTACTTC. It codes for CASSLDLTGFTYEQYF.

Here the CDR3 reads CASSLYRGWGFF. DNA of the CDR3: TGTGCCAGCAGCTTATATCGGGGATGGGGGTTCTTC. The chain combines TRBV7-8 with TRBJ2-1, with D possibly TRBD2 on 5 matching bases. The CDR3 runs to 12 residues. Germline V lookup: CDR1 SGHVS, CDR2 FQNEAQ. The germline V and J ends were trimmed by 2 bases and 15 bases, with 14 bases remaining between them.

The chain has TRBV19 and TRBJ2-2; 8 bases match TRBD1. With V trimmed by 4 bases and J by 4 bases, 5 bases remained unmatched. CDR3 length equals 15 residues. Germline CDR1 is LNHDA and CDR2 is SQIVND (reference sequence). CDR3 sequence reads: CASSTIQGGTGELFF. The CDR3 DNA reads TGTGCCAGTAGTACCATACAGGGGGGCACCGGGGAGCTGTTTTTT. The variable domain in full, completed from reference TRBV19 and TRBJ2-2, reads DGGITQSPKYLFRKEGQNVTLSCEQNLNHDAMYWYRQDPGQGLRLIYYSQIVNDFQKGDIAEGYSVSREKKESFPLTVTSAQKNPTAFYLCASSTIQGGTGELFFGEGSRLTVL.

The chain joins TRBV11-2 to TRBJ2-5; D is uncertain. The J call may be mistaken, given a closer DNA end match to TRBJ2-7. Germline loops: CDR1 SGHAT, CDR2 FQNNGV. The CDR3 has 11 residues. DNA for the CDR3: TGTGCCAGCAGCTTAAACTACGAGCAGTACTTC. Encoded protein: CASSLNYEQYF.

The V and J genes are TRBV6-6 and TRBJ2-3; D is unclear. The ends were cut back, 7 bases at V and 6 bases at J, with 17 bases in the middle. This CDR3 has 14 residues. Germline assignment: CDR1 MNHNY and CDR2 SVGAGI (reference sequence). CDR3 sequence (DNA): TGTGCCAGCACCATAGCCAATGAGGAGGATACGCAGTATTTT. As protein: CASTIANEEDTQYF.

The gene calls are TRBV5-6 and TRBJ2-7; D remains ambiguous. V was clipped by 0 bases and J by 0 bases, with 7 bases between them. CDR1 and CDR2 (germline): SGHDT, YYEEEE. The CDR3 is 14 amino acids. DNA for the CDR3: TGTGCCAGCAGCTTGGCGCTTAGCTCCTACGAGCAGTACTTC. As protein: CASSLALSSYEQYF. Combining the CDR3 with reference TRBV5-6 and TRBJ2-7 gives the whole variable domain DAGVTQSPTHLIKTRGQQVTLRCSPKSGHDTVSWYQQALGQGPQFIFQYYEEEERQRGNFPDRFSGHQFPNYSSELNVNALLLGDSALYLCASSLALSSYEQYFGPGTRLTVT.